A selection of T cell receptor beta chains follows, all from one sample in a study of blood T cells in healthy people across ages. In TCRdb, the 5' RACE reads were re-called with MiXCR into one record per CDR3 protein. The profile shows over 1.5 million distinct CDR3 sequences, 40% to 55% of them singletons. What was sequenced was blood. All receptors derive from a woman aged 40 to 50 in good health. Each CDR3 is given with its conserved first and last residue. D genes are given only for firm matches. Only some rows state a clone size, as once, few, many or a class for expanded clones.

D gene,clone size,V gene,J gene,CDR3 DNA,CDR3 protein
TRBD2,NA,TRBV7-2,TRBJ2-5,TGTGCCAGCAGCTTAGGACTAGGGCTAGCGGGGGGCGAGACCCAGTACTTC,CASSLGLGLAGGETQYF
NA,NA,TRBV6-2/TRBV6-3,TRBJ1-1,TGTGCCAGCAGTCCACATTTCGGGCAGAGTGAAGCTTTCTTT,CASSPHFGQSEAFF
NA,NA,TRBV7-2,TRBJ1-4,TGTGCCAGCCAGCAAGGGCCAACTAATGAAAAACTGTTTTTT,CASQQGPTNEKLFF
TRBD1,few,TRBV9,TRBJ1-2,TGTGCCAGCAGCAGAGGACAGGGCCAAGCTAACTATGGCTACACCTTC,CASSRGQGQANYGYTF
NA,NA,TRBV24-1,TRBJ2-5,TGTGCCACCAGGGGGGCCGGGGCGGACCAAGAGACCCAGTACTTC,CATRGAGADQETQYF
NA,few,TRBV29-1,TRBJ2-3,TGCAGCGTTGGGCACTACACGCTTCCCGATTCGGATACGCAGTATTTT,CSVGHYTLPDSDTQYF
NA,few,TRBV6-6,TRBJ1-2,TGTGCCAGCAGTAACTGGGACGCCTCCTCATTCTATGGCTACACCTTC,CASSNWDASSFYGYTF
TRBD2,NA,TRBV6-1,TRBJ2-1,TGTGCCAGCAGTGCGAAGACTAGCGGGGGGATGTACAATGAGCAGTTCTTC,CASSAKTSGGMYNEQFF
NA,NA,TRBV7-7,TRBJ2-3,TGTGCTAGCAGCTTAGACTCTGGGGCCACCCTCCCGCAGTATTTT,CASSLDSGATLPQYF
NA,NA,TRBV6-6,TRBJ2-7,TGTGCCAGCAGTTACTCGATCCCCCCAGGTTACGAGCAGTACTTC,CASSYSIPPGYEQYF
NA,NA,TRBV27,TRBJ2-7,TGTGCCAGCAGTTTCCAGGGGGGCACGTACAATGAGCAGTACTTC,CASSFQGGTYNEQYF
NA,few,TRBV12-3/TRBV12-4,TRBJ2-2,TGTGCCAGCAGTTTACGGCTAGTGGCTGCCGGGGAGCTGTTTTTT,CASSLRLVAAGELFF
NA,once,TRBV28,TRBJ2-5,TGTGCCAGCAGTCCCCATGGGCAGCAAGAGACCCAGTACTTC,CASSPHGQQETQYF
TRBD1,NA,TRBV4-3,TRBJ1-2,TGCGCCAGCAGCCTTATAAGACAGGGAGGACGTGGCTACACCTTC,CASSLIRQGGRGYTF
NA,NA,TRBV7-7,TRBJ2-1,TGTGCTAGCAGCTTAGACGAGGGCAATGAGCAGTTCTTC,CASSLDEGNEQFF
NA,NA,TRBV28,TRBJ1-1,TGTGCCAGCAGCACAACAGGGCTCGGGGAACCGAACACTGAAGCTTTCTTT,CASSTTGLGEPNTEAFF
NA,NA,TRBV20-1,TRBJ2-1,TGCAGTGCGACGTGGGAGAGCTCCTACAATGAGCAGTTCTTC,CSATWESSYNEQFF
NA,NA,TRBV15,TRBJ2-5,TGTGCCACCAGCAGAGGTGCGCGGGGAGAGACCCAGTACTTC,CATSRGARGETQYF
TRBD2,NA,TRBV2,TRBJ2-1,TGTGCCAGCAACCTATACATAGCGGGGGTCATAATGGGGCAGTTCTTC,CASNLYIAGVIMGQFF
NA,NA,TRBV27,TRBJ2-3,TGTGCCAGCAGCCAGCGGCCCCGGGGAATGCGGTATTTT,CASSQRPRGMRYF
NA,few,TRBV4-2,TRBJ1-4,TGTGCCTCTACGGGATTGACTAATGAAAAACTGTTTTTT,CASTGLTNEKLFF
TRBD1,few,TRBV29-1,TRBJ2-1,TGCAGCGTTGAAGATACAGGGGTGAACATCAATGAGCAGTTCTTC,CSVEDTGVNINEQFF
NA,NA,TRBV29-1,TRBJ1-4,TGCAGCGTCCCCACAGGAGCTTCTAATGAAAAACTGTTTTTT,CSVPTGASNEKLFF
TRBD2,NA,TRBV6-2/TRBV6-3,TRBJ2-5,TGTGCCAGCAGAAACCAGGGTCGGGGGGTAAAACAAGAGACCCAGTACTTC,CASRNQGRGVKQETQYF
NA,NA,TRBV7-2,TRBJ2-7,TGTGCCAGCAGCTTAGCTCCAGCCACCTACGAGCAGTACTTC,CASSLAPATYEQYF
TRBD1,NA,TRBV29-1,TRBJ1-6,TGCAGCGTCAGACAGGGGTCCTATAATTCACCCCTCCACTTT,CSVRQGSYNSPLHF
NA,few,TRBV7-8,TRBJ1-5,TGTGCCAGCAGCTTAGGGGTCGGGGGGCATAGCAATCAGCCCCAGCATTTT,CASSLGVGGHSNQPQHF
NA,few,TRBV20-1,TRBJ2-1,TGCAGTGCCCGAGGGCCGGGGGATGAGCAGTTCTTC,CSARGPGDEQFF
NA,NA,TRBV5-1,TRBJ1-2,TGCGCCAGCAGCCGTGACGGTGAATATGGCTACACCTTC,CASSRDGEYGYTF
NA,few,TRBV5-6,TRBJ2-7,TGTGCCAGCAGCTTGTTTGGGCAGACCGTTGCCTACGAGCAGTACTTC,CASSLFGQTVAYEQYF
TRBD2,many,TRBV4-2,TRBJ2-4,TGTGCCAGCAGCCAAGTGGCTAGCGGGGGGACCAAAAACATTCAGTACTTC,CASSQVASGGTKNIQYF
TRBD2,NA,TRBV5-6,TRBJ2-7,TGTGTCAGCAGCTTTACCACCGGGACTAACTCCTACGAGCAGTACTTC,CVSSFTTGTNSYEQYF
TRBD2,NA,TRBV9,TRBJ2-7,TGTGCCAGCAGCTTAAGCCCGGGACTAGCGGCCTACGAGCAGTACTTC,CASSLSPGLAAYEQYF
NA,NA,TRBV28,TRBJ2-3,TGTGCCAGCAGTCCTGGGGGGCTGACCTCTAGCACAGATACGCAGTATTTT,CASSPGGLTSSTDTQYF
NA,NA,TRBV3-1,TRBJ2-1,TGTGCCGCGCATTTTCCGCAGTTCTTC,CAAHFPQFF
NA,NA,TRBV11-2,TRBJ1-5,TGTGCCAGCAGCTTAGATCATAGGAGGGGGGGGAGCAGTAATCAGCCCCAGCATTTT,CASSLDHRRGGSSNQPQHF
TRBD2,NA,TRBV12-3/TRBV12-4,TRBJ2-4,TGTGCCAGCAGTTTAGCGTCGACTAGCGGGGCGACAGCCAAAAACATTCAGTACTTC,CASSLASTSGATAKNIQYF
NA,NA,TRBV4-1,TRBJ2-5,TGCGCCAGCGGACCCGATTCGGACAGTCAAGAGACCCAGTACTTC,CASGPDSDSQETQYF